This entry is about one T cell receptor (beta chain). Which antigen it targets is not known. No per-base quality is available; no much larger clone lies one base away. From V the trimming removes 0 bases and from J it removes 2 bases, while the gene matches leave 6 bases of the junction unaccounted for. CDR1 and CDR2 are read off the germline V gene as SGHDN and FVKESK. Its CDR3 holds 18 amino acids, cysteine through phenylalanine. This entry keeps only the CDR3 DNA: 54 bases, framed from base 1. The entry originates in a study of control samples from healthy donors and cancer patients (dated by TCRdb to 2018 to 2020). The library was prepared using the immunoSEQ multiplex PCR assay. TCRdb mirrors the immuneACCESS table, restricted to in-frame sequences. Some clones are absent from its copies; in checked studies, under half trace to an unresolved V gene, and the reason for the others is unknown. This sample has 100,000 to 150,000 clones in its table, and roughly 89% of those were observed once. 4.5% to 7% of the sample is taken by the ten largest.

This receptor was taken from a young man in good health. The chain joins TRBV14 to TRBJ2-5; TRBD2 aligns with 13 central bases. The specimen was blood. The nucleotides read TGTGCCAGCAGCCAAGATCAACCGGGACTAGCGGGACAAGAGACCCAGTACTTC. Its coded protein is CASSQDQPGLAGQETQYF.